The entry that follows covers one TCR beta chain sequence. RNA totalling 0.5 to 1 ug underwent reverse transcription with random hexamers. The amplification used immunoSEQ multiplex PCR on TCR beta CDR3; it spanned 54 Vbeta and 13 Jbeta. TCRdb reprocessed the immunoSEQ multiplex PCR reads with MiXCR, giving one entry per CDR3 protein. In the table there are a few hundred thousand distinct CDR3 sequences, 95% of which are singletons. The data stem from a study of CD8 T cells in Susac syndrome. CDR1 is DFQATT and CDR2 is SNEGSKA in the germline V gene (reference sequence). V shed 2 bases and J 3 bases; nucleotides not matched to a gene: 4. The CDR3 is 16 residues long.

The sample taken for sequencing was CD4+ T cells from PBMCs. The J gene is TRBJ2-1, the V gene TRBV20-1; TRBD2 matches at 13 bases. The receptor's source is a human donor with multiple sclerosis. Written as DNA, the CDR3 is TGCAGTGCTAGAAAGGGACTAGCGGGGAGCTACAATGAGCAGTTCTTC. It codes for CSARKGLAGSYNEQFF.